This T cell receptor (beta chain) was identified in a study of blood T cell repertoires in COVID-19. Background on the study: Sources were T cells, B-cell-depleted T cells, or PBMCs; the material itself was cDNA or gDNA.

Individuals aged about 18 to 89 years were recruited from around 22 US areas. Per the original methods: From reference gene primer amplification, estimates of nucleated cell counts were derived. The table came from immunoSEQ multiplex PCR; TCRdb's copy has only in-frame clones and leaves some out. Clonal size and the V and J genes are those of that table, whereas D and trimming came from the DNA. The profile shows roughly 200,000 clones, roughly 87% of them singletons. With 3 bases removed from V and 8 bases from J, the gap between germline ends came to 20 bases. From germline, CDR1 is LGHDT and CDR2 YNNKEL (reference sequence). There are 16 residues in the CDR3.

Source material: PBMCs or T cells enriched from blood (not recorded which). The clonotype was recovered from a man aged 25 to 40 in a cohort exposed to, infected with or recovered from COVID-19 (not recorded which). The chain joins TRBV3-1 (or the pseudogene TRBV3-2) to TRBJ2-1, with D perhaps matching TRBD1 (6 bases). CDR3 coding DNA: TGTGCCAGCAGCCAGCTGGCGAGGGGGTTAGTCGATGAGCAGTTCTTC. Protein product: CASSQLARGLVDEQFF.